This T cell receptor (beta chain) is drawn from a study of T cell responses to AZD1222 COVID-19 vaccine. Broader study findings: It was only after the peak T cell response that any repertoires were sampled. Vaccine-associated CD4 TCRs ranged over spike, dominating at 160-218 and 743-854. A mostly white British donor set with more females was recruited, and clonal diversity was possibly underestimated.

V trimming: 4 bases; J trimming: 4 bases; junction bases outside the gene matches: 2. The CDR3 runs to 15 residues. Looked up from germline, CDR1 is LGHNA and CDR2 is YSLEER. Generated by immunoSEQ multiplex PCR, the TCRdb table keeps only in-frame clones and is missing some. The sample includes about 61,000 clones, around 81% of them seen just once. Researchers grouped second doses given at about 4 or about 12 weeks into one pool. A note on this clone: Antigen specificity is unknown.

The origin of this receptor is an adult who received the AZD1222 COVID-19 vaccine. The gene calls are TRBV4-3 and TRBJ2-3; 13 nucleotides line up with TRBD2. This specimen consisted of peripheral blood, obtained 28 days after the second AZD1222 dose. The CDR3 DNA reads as TGCGCCAGCAGCCGAGGACTAGCGGGAGCAGATACGCAGTATTTT. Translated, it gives CASSRGLAGADTQYF.